A single sample gave rise to the 26 T cell receptor beta chains below, sequenced in a study of beta chain features in type 1 diabetes. The authors reverse transcribed all of the isolated RNA, so sequencing captured expressed TCRB transcripts. Repertoires were generated with immunoSEQ multiplex PCR, while TCRdb's copy carries only in-frame clones and drops some. The sample records around 250,000 clones, about 71% being singletons. Material for sequencing was naive CD4+ T cells from blood. The receptors come from a man aged 25-45 years in good health.

The chain has TRBV21-1 and TRBJ2-1; TRBD2, the table's D call, was not compared with the DNA. TRBV21-1 is reported as a pseudogene. This CDR3 has 11 residues. This CDR3 is CASRAGNEQFF. The CDR3 DNA reads TGTGCCAGCAGAGCGGGGAATGAGCAGTTCTTC.

This clone was detected only once. V is TRBV29-1 and J is TRBJ1-2, with 7 bases matching TRBD1. The J segment lost 0 bases and the V segment lost 2 bases, leaving 9 bases of the junction unmatched. CDR3 length: 16 residues. Germline values: CDR1 SQVTM, CDR2 ANQGSEA. For the CDR3, the DNA is TGCAGCGTTGAAAGGGGACCGCAGGGGGCTAACTATGGCTACACCTTC. Translated, it gives CSVERGPQGANYGYTF.

This clone came up a few times. This chain links TRBV30 with TRBJ1-2; D is uncertain. This CDR3 spans 12 amino acids. The V end lost 5 bases, the J end lost 5 bases, and 12 bases lay between the germline ends. Germline assignment: CDR1 GTSNPN and CDR2 SVGIG (reference sequence). The CDR3 DNA follows: TGTGCCTGGCTTAACTCCTGGTATGGCTACACCTTC. Protein sequence: CAWLNSWYGYTF.

This chain joins TRBV7-2 and TRBJ2-1; tentative D call: TRBD1 (5 bases). Between the trimmed V and J ends, which lost 2 bases and 7 bases, there was a span of 15 bases. Germline lookup yields CDR1 SGHTA and CDR2 FQGNSA. CDR3 length: 15 residues. The CDR3 DNA sequence: TGTGCCAGCAGCTTAAATGTTCCAGGGATGAATGAGCAGTTCTTC. It codes for CASSLNVPGMNEQFF.

This clone was counted once. V usage is TRBV28 and J usage is TRBJ2-2; D is perhaps TRBD2 (6 bases). Looked up from germline, CDR1 is MDHEN and CDR2 is SYDVKM. This CDR3 spans 15 amino acids. The V end lost 5 bases, the J end lost 3 bases, and 13 bases lay between the germline ends. Here the CDR3 reads CASSILEGYTGELFF. CDR3 sequence (DNA): TGTGCCAGCAGTATACTGGAGGGTTACACCGGGGAGCTGTTTTTT.

This rearrangement joins TRBV28 to TRBJ2-5; TRBD1 aligns across 7 bases. This CDR3 comprises 15 residues. The germline gives CDR1 MDHEN, CDR2 SYDVKM. The junction had 13 bases not matched to a gene; V was cut back by 7 bases and J by 5 bases. CDR3 DNA: TGTGCCAGCAATAAGCGGACAGGAGGTCAGGAGACCCAGTACTTC. This encodes CASNKRTGGQETQYF.

This clone came up a few times. This sequence joins TRBV29-1 and TRBJ2-6, with D tentatively TRBD1 (6 bases). The V gene's germline CDR1 is SQVTM and CDR2 ANQGSEA. This CDR3 is 16 amino acids long. V was trimmed by 4 bases and J by 0 bases, leaving 13 bases between them. The CDR3 DNA reads TGCAGCGTTGTAAACACAGGGATCTCTGGGGCCAACGTCCTGACTTTC. Protein product: CSVVNTGISGANVLTF.

V is TRBV30 and J is TRBJ1-2; D not certain. V was clipped by 3 bases and J by 0 bases, with 11 bases between them. The CDR3 sequence is 14 residues long. Germline V gene sequence: CDR1 GTSNPN, CDR2 SVGIG (reference sequence). The CDR3 sequence is CAWRAGLSNYGYTF. The CDR3 region has the DNA TGTGCCTGGAGGGCAGGACTTTCTAACTATGGCTACACCTTC.

The chain links TRBV28 to TRBJ2-5; D is perhaps TRBD1 or TRBD2 (5 bases each). Trimming pared 1 base from V and 1 base from J, leaving 10 bases between. The CDR3 runs to 15 residues. Germline loops: CDR1 MDHEN, CDR2 SYDVKM. CDR3 protein: CASSLSGRGQETQYF. In nucleotides, the CDR3 is TGTGCCAGCAGTTTATCGGGAAGGGGCCAAGAGACCCAGTACTTC. Complete variable domain (other parts from reference TRBV28 and TRBJ2-5): DVKVTQSSRYLVKRTGEKVFLECVQDMDHENMFWYRQDPGLGLRLIYFSYDVKMKEKGDIPEGYSVSREKKERFSLILESASTNQTSMYLCASSLSGRGQETQYFGPGTRLLVL.

The V gene is TRBV4-3, the J gene TRBJ1-3; D is unclear. Germline values: CDR1 LGHNA, CDR2 YSLEER. The CDR3 has 15 residues. The germline V and J ends were trimmed by 1 base and 4 bases, with 11 bases remaining between them. CDR3 residues: CASSQALGVGNTIYF. For the CDR3, the DNA is TGCGCCAGCAGCCAAGCGCTCGGAGTGGGAAACACCATATATTTT.

This clone was seen more than once but under ten times. The chain is built from TRBV5-1 and TRBJ2-1; 9 nucleotides align to TRBD2. The CDR3 loop spans 15 amino acids. Per germline, CDR1 SGHRS and CDR2 YFSETQ. The V gene end was trimmed by 0 bases and the J gene end by 9 bases; junction bases not matched to a gene: 7. This CDR3 reads CASSLVAGAEIEQFF. CDR3 DNA sequence: TGCGCCAGCAGCTTGGTAGCGGGAGCAGAGATTGAGCAGTTCTTC.

The J gene is TRBJ2-4, the V gene TRBV11-2, with D possibly matching TRBD2 (5 bases). Per the germline V gene, CDR1 is SGHAT and CDR2 is FQNNGV. There are 14 residues in the CDR3. V lost 2 bases and J 3 bases, leaving 8 bases between the germline ends. CDR3 nucleotides: TGTGCCAGCAGCTTATCCGGACTCAAAAACATTCAGTACTTC. Its protein is CASSLSGLKNIQYF.

The rearrangement joins TRBV5-1 to TRBJ2-3; D could derive from TRBD1 or TRBD2 (5 bases each). The ends were cut back, 5 bases at V and 0 bases at J, with 13 bases in the middle. Germline V gene sequence: CDR1 SGHRS, CDR2 YFSETQ. The CDR3 sequence is 15 residues long. The CDR3 is CASRKGTVSTDTQYF. CDR3 bases: TGCGCCAGCAGAAAGGGGACGGTGAGCACAGATACGCAGTATTTT.

This chain connects TRBV5-4 to TRBJ2-4; tentatively, D is TRBD2 (6 bases). The V and J ends lost 4 bases and 4 bases respectively, with 12 bases between them. Germline-derived CDR1 and CDR2 are SGHNT and YYREEE (reference sequence). The length of the CDR3 is 14 residues. The CDR3 spells CASSVKGGKNIQYF. DNA of the CDR3: TGTGCCAGCAGCGTCAAGGGAGGAAAAAACATTCAGTACTTC.

This sequence joins TRBV4-1 and TRBJ2-2; 7 bases align to TRBD1. Germline values: CDR1 MGHRA, CDR2 YSYEKL. The J segment lost 1 base and the V segment lost 1 base, leaving 3 bases of the junction unmatched. The CDR3 loop spans 16 amino acids. Here the CDR3 reads CASSQAGTVNTGELFF. In nucleotides, the CDR3 is TGCGCCAGCAGCCAAGCCGGGACAGTGAACACCGGGGAGCTGTTTTTT.

The rearrangement links TRBV15 to TRBJ2-7; 11 bases align to TRBD2. Germline CDR1 reads LNHNV; CDR2 reads YYDKDF (reference sequence). CDR3 length equals 15 residues. The V gene end was trimmed by 0 bases and the J gene end by 9 bases; junction bases not matched to a gene: 7. The CDR3 here is CATSRDRLAGLGQYF. The CDR3 DNA reads TGTGCCACCAGCAGAGACAGACTAGCGGGGTTAGGGCAGTACTTC.

This clone has more than one count but fewer than ten. The chain combines TRBV29-1 with TRBJ2-1; TRBD2 is a possible D gene (6 bases). V was shortened by 5 bases and J by 3 bases, with 20 bases between the two germline ends. CDR1 SQVTM and CDR2 ANQGSEA come from the germline V gene. The CDR3 loop spans 16 amino acids. CDR3 DNA: TGCAGCGTTTTGGAGGGAGTGGAAGGGTTCTACAATGAGCAGTTCTTC. It translates to CSVLEGVEGFYNEQFF.

This chain's CDR3 is CSVSQRGPGETQYF. DNA of the CDR3: TGCAGCGTTTCCCAGCGGGGGCCGGGAGAGACCCAGTACTTC. V and J are TRBV29-1 and TRBJ2-5; TRBD2 agrees at 8 bases. J gave up 4 bases and V 5 bases, and 9 bases lay outside the gene matches. Germline V gene sequence: CDR1 SQVTM, CDR2 ANQGSEA. The CDR3 totals 14 residues.

This chain uses TRBV30 with TRBJ2-5; 11 nucleotides match TRBD2. This CDR3 is 15 amino acids long. Germline CDR1 reads GTSNPN; CDR2 reads SVGIG (reference sequence). Trimming took 0 bases from V and 4 from J; bases not matched to a gene: 4. The CDR3 sequence: CAWSVRLAGGETQYF. CDR3 nucleotides: TGTGCCTGGAGTGTACGTCTAGCGGGAGGAGAGACCCAGTACTTC.

The V gene is TRBV11-2, the J gene TRBJ2-5; 7 bases are a match to TRBD2. Trimming at V came to 1 base and at J to 3 bases, leaving 5 bases not matched to a gene. This CDR3 contains 15 residues. Germline V gene data show CDR1 as SGHAT and CDR2 as FQNNGV. This CDR3 is CASSLALSGKETQYF. CDR3 in DNA: TGTGCCAGCAGCTTAGCCCTAAGCGGGAAAGAGACCCAGTACTTC.

The chain uses TRBV29-1 and TRBJ2-7, with TRBD2 matching 7 bases. Germline CDR1 and CDR2: SQVTM and ANQGSEA. The CDR3 runs 15 residues. V was pared by 7 bases and J by 3 bases, with 15 bases of the junction left unmatched. Written as DNA, the CDR3 is TGCAGCGCCTTCTCCCCAGGGAGGGGTCACTACGAGCAGTACTTC. It specifies CSAFSPGRGHYEQYF.

In this sample, this clone turned up a few times. This specimen includes other DNA sequences encoding the same CDR3. The rearrangement links TRBV5-1 to TRBJ2-7; TRBD1 agrees at 7 bases. The CDR3 is made up of 12 amino acids. CDR1 and CDR2 (germline): SGHRS, YFSETQ. Losses at the gene ends were 4 bases for V and 3 bases for J; bases not matched to a gene: 1. CDR3 protein: CASSRDSYEQYF. The DNA for the CDR3 is TGCGCCAGCAGCCGGGACAGCTACGAGCAGTACTTC.

This clone was detected only once. The chain uses TRBV15 and TRBJ2-7; weak D call: TRBD1 (6 bases). Germline V gene lookup returns CDR1 LNHNV and CDR2 YYDKDF (reference sequence). With 3 bases removed from V and 3 bases from J, the gap between germline ends came to 18 bases. The CDR3 is made up of 16 amino acids. This CDR3 is CATSRDLTGLVYEQYF. Here the CDR3 DNA reads TGTGCCACCAGCAGGGACCTGACAGGATTAGTCTACGAGCAGTACTTC.

The genes are TRBV14 and TRBJ2-7; 8 nucleotides agree with TRBD1. Germline V gene lookup returns CDR1 SGHDN and CDR2 FVKESK. The CDR3 is 13 residues long. V trimming: 3 bases; J trimming: 4 bases; junction bases outside the gene matches: 2. The CDR3 is CASSHDRGYEQYF. In nucleotides, the CDR3 is TGTGCCAGCAGCCACGACAGGGGTTACGAGCAGTACTTC.

This clone has a single count. The chain links TRBV7-9 to TRBJ2-7, with D perhaps given as TRBD1 or TRBD2 (5 bases each). The germline gives CDR1 SEHNR, CDR2 FQNEAQ (reference sequence). This CDR3 has 14 amino acids. Trimming stripped 5 bases from V and 2 bases from J, with 13 bases between. The CDR3: CASSLRDVAYEQYF. CDR3 in DNA: TGTGCCAGCAGCCTCAGGGACGTTGCCTACGAGCAGTACTTC.

In DNA form, the CDR3 reads TGCGCCAGCAGCTTGGATTCTAGCGGCTACAATGAGCAGTTCTTC. Its translation is CASSLDSSGYNEQFF. This rearrangement joins TRBV5-1 to TRBJ2-1; 7 bases map to TRBD2. Looked up from germline, CDR1 is SGHRS and CDR2 is YFSETQ. Unmatched junction bases numbered 3, after V lost 0 bases and J lost 3 bases. The length of the CDR3 is 15 residues.